This T cell receptor (beta chain) appears in the sequencing data of a study of shared T cell receptors in the human thymus (dated by TCRdb to the early 2020s). About the study as a whole: The study examined how the human thymus generates shared, self-reactive T-cell receptor alpha chains.

Comment on this clone: It has no known antigen specificity. One base away there is no much larger clone; base qualities are not given.

Receptors were amplified or captured by the immunoSEQ multiplex PCR assay. TCRdb holds this immuneACCESS table with in-frame rearrangements only. Some clones are missing; in checked studies, unresolved V genes explain under half, and the rest has no known cause. The sample table lists about 380,000 clones, 95% of them with a count of one. The ten largest clones take up around 0.019% of the sample. The V end gives up 7 bases and the J end 9 bases, leaving 8 bases in the junction not matched to a gene. The CDR3 contains 14 residues, cysteine and phenylalanine counted. This entry keeps only the CDR3 DNA: 42 bases, framed from base 1. CDR1 MNHEY and CDR2 SVGAGI were looked up in the germline V gene.

The TCR comes from a human donor. Specimen: thymocytes. The rearranged segments are TRBV6-5 and TRBJ2-7, and TRBD2 matches 14 of the central bases. CDR3 protein: CASNPGLAGVGQYF. DNA sequence: TGTGCCAGCAACCCGGGACTAGCGGGAGTTGGGCAGTACTTC.